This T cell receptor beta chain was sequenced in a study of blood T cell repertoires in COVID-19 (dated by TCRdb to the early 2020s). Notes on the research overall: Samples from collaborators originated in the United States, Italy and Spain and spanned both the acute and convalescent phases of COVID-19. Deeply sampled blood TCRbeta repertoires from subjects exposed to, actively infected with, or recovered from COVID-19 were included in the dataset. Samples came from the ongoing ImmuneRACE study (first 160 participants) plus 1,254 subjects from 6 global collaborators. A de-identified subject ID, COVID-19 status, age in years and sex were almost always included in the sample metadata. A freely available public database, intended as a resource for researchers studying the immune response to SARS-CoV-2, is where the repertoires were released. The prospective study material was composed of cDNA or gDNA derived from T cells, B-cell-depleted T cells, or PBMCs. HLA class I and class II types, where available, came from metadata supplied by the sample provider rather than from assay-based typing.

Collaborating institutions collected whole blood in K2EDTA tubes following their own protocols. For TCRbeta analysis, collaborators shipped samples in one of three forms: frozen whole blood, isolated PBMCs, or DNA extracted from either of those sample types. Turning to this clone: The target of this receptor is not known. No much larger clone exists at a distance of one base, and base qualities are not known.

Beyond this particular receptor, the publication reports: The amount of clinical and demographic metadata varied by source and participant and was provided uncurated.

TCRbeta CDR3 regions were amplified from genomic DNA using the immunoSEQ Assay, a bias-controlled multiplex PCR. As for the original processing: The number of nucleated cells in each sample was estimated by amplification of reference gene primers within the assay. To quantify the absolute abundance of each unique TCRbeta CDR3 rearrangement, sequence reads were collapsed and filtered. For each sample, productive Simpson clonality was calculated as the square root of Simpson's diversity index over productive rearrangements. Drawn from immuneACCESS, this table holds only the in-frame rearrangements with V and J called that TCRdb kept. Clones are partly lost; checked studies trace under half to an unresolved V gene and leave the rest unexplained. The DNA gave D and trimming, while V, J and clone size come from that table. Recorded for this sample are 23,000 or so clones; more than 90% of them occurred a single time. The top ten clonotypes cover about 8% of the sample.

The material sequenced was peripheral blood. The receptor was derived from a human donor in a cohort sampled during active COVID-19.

The CDR3 region reads CASSSHRGSTYEQYF. In nucleotides, the sequence is TGTGCCAGCAGCTCCCACAGGGGATCAACCTACGAGCAGTACTTC. The chain is made from TRBV9 and TRBJ2-7; a stretch of 7 junction bases matches TRBD1. The CDR3 has 15 amino acids, counting the end cysteine and phenylalanine. This entry keeps only the CDR3 DNA: 45 bases, framed from base 1. In the germline V gene, CDR1 corresponds to SGDLS and CDR2 to YYNGEE. V loses 4 bases at its end and J loses 2 bases; junction bases beyond the gene matches: 9. The reference TRBV9 and TRBJ2-7 proteins fill in what lies around the CDR3, so the full variable domain reads DSGVTQTPKHLITATGQRVTLRCSPRSGDLSVYWYQQSLDQGLQFLIQYYNGEERAKGNILERFSAQQFPDLHSELNLSSLELGDSALYFCASSSHRGSTYEQYFGPGTRLTVT.